Listed below are T cell receptor beta chains from one sample, sequenced in a study of OX40 agonist ivuxolimab in advanced cancers. TCRdb's copy holds only in-frame clones and misses some; the assay was immunoSEQ multiplex PCR. The sample shows about 60,000 clones, around 83% of them seen only once. Sequencing used CD4+ or CD8+ T cells sorted from blood, obtained in a trial of the OX40 agonist ivuxolimab. All receptors come from an adult with an advanced solid tumor such as melanoma, head and neck, liver or kidney cancer. The conserved cysteine and the conserved F or W are not part of the CDR3 here.

V	J	CDR3
TRBV27	TRBJ1-5	ASSPGQVSNQPQH
TRBV6-6	TRBJ2-7	ASSYSGEQY
TRBV25-1	TRBJ2-2	ASSENRGNTGELF
TRBV11-2	TRBJ2-7	ASSLPLWDYTSYEQY
TRBV7-9	TRBJ2-1	ASSLDGGYNEQF
TRBV13	TRBJ2-1	ASSKFTGSGYNEQF
TRBV7-2	TRBJ2-2	ASSFNRGTGELF
TRBV5-8	TRBJ1-4	ASSPGTGFNEKLF
TRBV14	TRBJ2-7	ASSLSSGTRGPYEQY
TRBV19	TRBJ1-3	ASSIGAMSGNTIY
TRBV4-2	TRBJ2-7	ASSQISLGGLVSYEQY
TRBV19	TRBJ2-5	ASSIGTSGTQETQY
TRBV15	TRBJ2-5	ATSARKQETQY
TRBV21-1	TRBJ2-7	ASSKGIRD
TRBV5-1	TRBJ1-4	ASSPTGEGSGKLF
TRBV5-1	TRBJ2-3	ASSLDQMTQY
TRBV7-3	TRBJ1-2	ASSSTRGGGYT
TRBV7-2	TRBJ2-5	ASSQRGQGEIKGTQY
TRBV5-1	TRBJ2-2	ASSFFASGSPNTGELF
TRBV18	TRBJ1-1	ASSYREHQVNTEAF
TRBV29-1	TRBJ2-5	SAFVGEETQY
TRBV19	TRBJ2-3	ASSPTRPGQGITDTQY
TRBV6-1	TRBJ1-2	ASSEQGAYGYT
TRBV19	TRBJ1-5	ASSLRQGDQPQH
TRBV14	TRBJ2-7	ASSQEIAGGNEQY
TRBV4-3	TRBJ2-3	ASSKQGSGRLDTQY
TRBV11-3	TRBJ1-3	ASSLQGDPGNTIY
TRBV2	TRBJ2-7	ASSTTGTEQY
TRBV29-1	TRBJ1-1	SVRGASRRNTEAF
TRBV6-6	TRBJ1-5	ASNGRQFNSNQPQH
TRBV11-2	TRBJ2-1	ASSRDFSPYNEQF
TRBV11-2	TRBJ2-5	ASSTASGSQGETQY
TRBV28	TRBJ1-1	ASSLFSSWQGTANTEAF
TRBV5-4	TRBJ1-5	ASSLLGQESNQPQH
TRBV7-2	TRBJ2-7	ASSSGHYEQY
TRBV18	TRBJ1-1	ASSPDRGTEAF
TRBV11-3	TRBJ2-5	ASSTTSGRQETQY
TRBV5-1	TRBJ2-3	ASSSGGLGADTQY
TRBV4-1	TRBJ1-2	ASSQDITIPRGYT